These 11 T cell receptor beta chains were all obtained from the same sample, sequenced in a study of blood T cell dynamics during melanoma immunotherapy. The time point is: week 3, after first cycle of checkpoint inhibitor. The protocol was immunoSEQ multiplex PCR, while the TCRdb copy is restricted to in-frame clones and leaves out a portion. In the table there are roughly 780 clones, approximately 62% of which are singletons. Material: central memory CD8+ T cells from blood, obtained from a patient treated with checkpoint blockade. The receptors were sampled from a human donor with melanoma.

The chain uses TRBV6-1 and TRBJ1-2; the D is unclear. V lost 5 bases to trimming and J lost 2 bases, with 12 bases between them. Germline lookup yields CDR1 MNHNS and CDR2 SASEGT. This CDR3 comprises 14 residues. CDR3 sequence: CASSYRGQNYGYTF. The CDR3 DNA follows: TGTGCCAGCAGTTATCGAGGGCAGAACTATGGCTACACCTTC.

With respect to this clone: Other DNA variants within this sample encode the same CDR3. This sequence joins TRBV5-1 and TRBJ1-1; TRBD1 matches at 8 bases. Germline V CDR1 and CDR2: SGHRS, YFSETQ. V lost 3 bases to trimming and J lost 8 bases; unmatched junction nucleotides: 6. CDR3 length: 13 residues. In DNA form, the CDR3 reads TGCGCCAGCAGCTATACAGGGGGTGGAGAAGCTTTCTTT. Amino acids: CASSYTGGGEAFF. The full variable domain, its missing parts supplied by reference TRBV5-1 and TRBJ1-1, is KAGVTQTPRYLIKTRGQQVTLSCSPISGHRSVSWYQQTPGQGLQFLFEYFSETQRNKGNFPGRFSGRQFSNSRSEMNVSTLELGDSALYLCASSYTGGGEAFFGQGTRLTVV.

This chain connects TRBV6-9 to TRBJ1-2; 8 bases align to TRBD1. There are 16 residues in the CDR3. Trimming at V came to 7 bases and at J to 6 bases, leaving 16 bases not matched to a gene. The germline gives CDR1 MNHGY, CDR2 SVAAGI. The CDR3 here is CASTGIWTDRVDGYTF. CDR3 DNA sequence: TGTGCCAGCACCGGGATTTGGACGGACAGGGTGGATGGCTACACCTTC.

The rearrangement uses TRBV6-1 and TRBJ2-7, with TRBD1 matching over 8 bases. The V segment lost 3 bases and the J segment 2 bases; nucleotides outside the gene matches: 6. The CDR3 contains 15 residues. Germline values: CDR1 MNHNS, CDR2 SASEGT. The CDR3 coding sequence is TGTGCCAGCAGTGACCTGGGACAGGATACCTACGAGCAGTACTTC. As protein: CASSDLGQDTYEQYF.

In DNA form, the CDR3 reads TGCGCCAGCAGCCAAAGGACTAGCGGGGGAGAAGAGACCCAGTACTTC. This gives the protein CASSQRTSGGEETQYF. The chain uses TRBV4-1 and TRBJ2-5; TRBD2 aligns across 13 bases. V shed 2 bases and J 3 bases; nucleotides not matched to a gene: 3. The CDR3 sequence is 16 residues long. Germline CDR1 and CDR2: MGHRA and YSYEKL.

V is TRBV11-1 and J is TRBJ2-7, with a weak D call TRBD2 (6 bases). Trimming shortened V by 7 bases and J by 2 bases, and 12 bases separated the two germline ends. The CDR3 is 13 amino acids. Germline V CDR1 and CDR2: SGHAT, FQDESV (reference sequence). CDR3 loop: CASTRDGTYEQYF. In nucleotides, the CDR3 is TGTGCCAGCACGCGGGACGGAACCTACGAGCAGTACTTC.

This clone is a singleton in its sample. V is TRBV15 and J is TRBJ2-5; the D gene could be TRBD1 or TRBD2 (7 bases each). The DNA end lines up better with TRBJ2-7; the J call may be wrong. CDR1 and CDR2 (germline): LNHNV, YYDKDF (reference sequence). The CDR3 contains 13 residues. The CDR3 region is CATSVRGGYEQYF. The CDR3 DNA is TGTGCCACCAGCGTCAGGGGGGGCTACGAGCAGTACTTC.

V gene TRBV27 combines with J gene TRBJ2-7; D ambiguous. CDR1 is MNHEY and CDR2 is SMNVEV in the germline V gene (reference sequence). The germline V and J ends were trimmed by 3 bases and 0 bases, with 12 bases remaining between them. The CDR3 loop spans 15 amino acids. CDR3 protein: CASSFLGGNSYEQYF. Here the CDR3 DNA reads TGTGCCAGCAGTTTCCTAGGCGGAAACTCCTACGAGCAGTACTTC.

This clone has a single count. V usage is TRBV6-5 and J usage is TRBJ2-7; tentatively, D is TRBD2 (7 bases). Trimming took 10 bases from V and 4 from J, leaving 11 bases between them. Germline CDR1 MNHEY, CDR2 SVGAGI. CDR3 length equals 11 residues. DNA of the CDR3: TGTGCCACCCGGGGGGCTTACGAGCAGTACTTC. It encodes CATRGAYEQYF.

The chain couples TRBV20-1 to TRBJ2-1; D is ambiguous. The length of the CDR3 is 11 residues. Trimming pared 2 bases from V and 10 bases from J, leaving 9 bases between. Per the germline V gene, CDR1 is DFQATT and CDR2 is SNEGSKA (reference sequence). CDR3 sequence (DNA): TGCAGTGCTAGACCCGACATAGAGCAGTTCTTC. Encoded protein: CSARPDIEQFF.

This sequence joins TRBV11-2 and TRBJ2-4; TRBD2 matches 9 bases. This CDR3 has 16 residues. J lost 6 bases, V lost 1 base, and 7 bases had no gene match. In germline, CDR1 is SGHAT, CDR2 FQNNGV. The CDR3 DNA is TGTGCCAGCAGCTTAGTCACTAGCGGGTGGGGAAACATTCAGTACTTC. This translates into CASSLVTSGWGNIQYF. Full variable domain (rest looked up from reference TRBV11-2 and TRBJ2-4): EAGVAQSPRYKIIEKRQSVAFWCNPISGHATLYWYQQILGQGPKLLIQFQNNGVVDDSQLPKDRFSAERLKGVDSTLKIQPAKLEDSAVYLCASSLVTSGWGNIQYFGAGTRLSVL.